This T cell receptor (beta chain) was recovered during a study of blood T cell repertoires in COVID-19. Concerning this clone itself: This CDR3 is also generated by other DNA sequences in the sample.

Sequencing used immunoSEQ multiplex PCR; TCRdb keeps in-frame clones, though not all of them. This sample yields about 200,000 clones, of which roughly 90% are seen a single time; around 0.84% belongs to the top ten. The CDR3 is 14 residues long. CDR1 is SGHVS and CDR2 is FQNEAQ in the germline V gene. V lost 1 base and J lost 6, with 7 bases in between. What was sequenced was peripheral blood. The receptor was isolated from a man aged 60 to 69 with COVID-19, enrolled during active disease. The J gene is TRBJ1-6, the V gene TRBV7-8; no clear D gene. In DNA, the CDR3 is TGTGCCAGCAGCTTAGGCCAGTTTAATTCACCCCTCCACTTT. It encodes CASSLGQFNSPLHF.